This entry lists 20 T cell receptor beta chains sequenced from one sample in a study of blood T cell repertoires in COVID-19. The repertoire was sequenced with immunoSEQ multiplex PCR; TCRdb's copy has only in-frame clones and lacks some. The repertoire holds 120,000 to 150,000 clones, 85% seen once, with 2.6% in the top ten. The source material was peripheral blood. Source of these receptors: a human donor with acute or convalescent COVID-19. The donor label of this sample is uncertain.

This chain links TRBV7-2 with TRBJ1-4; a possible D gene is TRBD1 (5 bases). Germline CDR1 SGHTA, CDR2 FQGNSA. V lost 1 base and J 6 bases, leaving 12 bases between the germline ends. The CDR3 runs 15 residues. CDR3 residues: CASSLERGLHEKLFF. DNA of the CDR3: TGTGCCAGCAGCTTAGAACGGGGGTTGCATGAAAAACTGTTTTTT.

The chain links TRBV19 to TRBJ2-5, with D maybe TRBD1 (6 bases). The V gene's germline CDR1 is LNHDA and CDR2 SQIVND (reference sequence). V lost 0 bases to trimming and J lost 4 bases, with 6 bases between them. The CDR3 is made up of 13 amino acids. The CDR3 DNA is TGTGCCAGTAGTATAGAGGGGGCAGAGACCCAGTACTTC. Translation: CASSIEGAETQYF.

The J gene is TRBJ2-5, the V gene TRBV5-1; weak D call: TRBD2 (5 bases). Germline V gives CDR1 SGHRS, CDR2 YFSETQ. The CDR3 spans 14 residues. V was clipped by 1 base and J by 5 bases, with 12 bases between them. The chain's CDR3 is CASSLSSARETQYF. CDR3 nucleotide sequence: TGCGCCAGCAGCTTGAGTAGCGCGAGGGAGACCCAGTACTTC.

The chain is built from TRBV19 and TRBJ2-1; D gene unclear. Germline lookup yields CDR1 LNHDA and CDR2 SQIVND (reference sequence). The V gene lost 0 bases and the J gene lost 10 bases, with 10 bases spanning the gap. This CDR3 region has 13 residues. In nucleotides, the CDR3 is TGTGCCAGTAGTATAGACCCCGTTTCGGAGCAGTTCTTC. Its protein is CASSIDPVSEQFF. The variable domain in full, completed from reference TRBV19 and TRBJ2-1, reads DGGITQSPKYLFRKEGQNVTLSCEQNLNHDAMYWYRQDPGQGLRLIYYSQIVNDFQKGDIAEGYSVSREKKESFPLTVTSAQKNPTAFYLCASSIDPVSEQFFGPGTRLTVL.

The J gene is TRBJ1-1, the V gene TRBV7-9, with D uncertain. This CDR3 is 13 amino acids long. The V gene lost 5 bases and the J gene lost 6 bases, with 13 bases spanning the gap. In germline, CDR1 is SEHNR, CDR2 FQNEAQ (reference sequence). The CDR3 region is CASSQPVIAEAFF. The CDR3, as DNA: TGTGCCAGCAGCCAACCGGTGATAGCTGAAGCTTTCTTT.

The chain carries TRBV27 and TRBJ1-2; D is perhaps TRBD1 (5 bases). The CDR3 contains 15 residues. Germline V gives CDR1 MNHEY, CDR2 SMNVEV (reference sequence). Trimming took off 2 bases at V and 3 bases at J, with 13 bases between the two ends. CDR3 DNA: TGTGCCAGCAGTTTAAAAAGGGGCGCTCACTATGGCTACACCTTC. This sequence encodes CASSLKRGAHYGYTF.

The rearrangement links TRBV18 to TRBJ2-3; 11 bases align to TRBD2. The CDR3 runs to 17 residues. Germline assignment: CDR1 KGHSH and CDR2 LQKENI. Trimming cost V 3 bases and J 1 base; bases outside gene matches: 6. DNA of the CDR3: TGTGCCAGCTCACCTCTAACGACTAGCGGGGGCACAGATACGCAGTATTTT. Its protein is CASSPLTTSGGTDTQYF.

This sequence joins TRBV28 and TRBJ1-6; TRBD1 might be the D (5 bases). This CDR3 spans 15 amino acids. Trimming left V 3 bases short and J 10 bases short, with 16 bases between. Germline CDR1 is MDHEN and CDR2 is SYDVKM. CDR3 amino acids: CASSLVGLGESPLHF. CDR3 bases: TGTGCCAGCAGTTTGGTGGGTCTAGGGGAATCACCCCTCCACTTT.

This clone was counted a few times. Here the CDR3 reads CASTDRVRAFF. CDR3 nucleotide sequence: TGTGCCAGCACCGACAGGGTCCGGGCTTTCTTT. This sequence joins TRBV28 and TRBJ1-1; 7 positions agree with TRBD1. The trim removed 7 bases at V and 11 bases at J, leaving 7 bases unmatched. This CDR3 region has 11 residues. Germline values: CDR1 MDHEN, CDR2 SYDVKM.

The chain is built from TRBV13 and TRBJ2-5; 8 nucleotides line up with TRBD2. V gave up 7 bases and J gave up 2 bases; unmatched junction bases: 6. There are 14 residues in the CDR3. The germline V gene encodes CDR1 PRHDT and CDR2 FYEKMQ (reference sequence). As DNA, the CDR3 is TGTGCCAGCACCTTCGGGGGGGGTCAAGAGACCCAGTACTTC. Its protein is CASTFGGGQETQYF.

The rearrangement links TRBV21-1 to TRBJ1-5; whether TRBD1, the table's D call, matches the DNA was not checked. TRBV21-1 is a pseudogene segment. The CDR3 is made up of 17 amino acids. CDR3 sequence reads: CASSIAGQGPSNQPQHF. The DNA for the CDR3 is TGTGCCAGCAGCATCGCGGGACAGGGGCCCAGCAATCAGCCCCAGCATTTT.

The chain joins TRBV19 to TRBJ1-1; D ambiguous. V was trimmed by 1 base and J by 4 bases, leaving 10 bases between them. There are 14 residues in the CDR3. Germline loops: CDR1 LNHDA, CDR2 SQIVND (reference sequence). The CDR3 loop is CASSIGVSGTEAFF. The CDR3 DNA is TGTGCCAGTAGTATAGGGGTATCGGGCACTGAAGCTTTCTTT.

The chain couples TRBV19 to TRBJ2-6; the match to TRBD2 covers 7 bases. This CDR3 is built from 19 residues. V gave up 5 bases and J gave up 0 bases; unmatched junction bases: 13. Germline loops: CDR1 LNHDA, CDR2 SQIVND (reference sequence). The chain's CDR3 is CASSGRASGASSGANVLTF. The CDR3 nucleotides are TGTGCCAGTAGTGGTAGGGCGAGCGGGGCGAGCTCTGGGGCCAACGTCCTGACTTTC. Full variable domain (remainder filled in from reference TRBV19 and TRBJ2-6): DGGITQSPKYLFRKEGQNVTLSCEQNLNHDAMYWYRQDPGQGLRLIYYSQIVNDFQKGDIAEGYSVSREKKESFPLTVTSAQKNPTAFYLCASSGRASGASSGANVLTFGAGSRLTVL.

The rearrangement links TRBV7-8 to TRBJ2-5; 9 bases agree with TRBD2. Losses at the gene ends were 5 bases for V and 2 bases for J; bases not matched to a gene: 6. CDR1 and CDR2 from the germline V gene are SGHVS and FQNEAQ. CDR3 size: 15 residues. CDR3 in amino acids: CASSPNGLAQETQYF. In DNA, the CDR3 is TGTGCCAGCAGCCCAAACGGACTAGCGCAAGAGACCCAGTACTTC.

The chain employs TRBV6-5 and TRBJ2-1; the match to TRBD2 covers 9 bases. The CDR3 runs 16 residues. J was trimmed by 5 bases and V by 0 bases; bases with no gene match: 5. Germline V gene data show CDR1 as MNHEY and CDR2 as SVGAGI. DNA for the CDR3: TGTGCCAGCAGTTACTCGAGGACTAGCGCTAACAATGAGCAGTTCTTC. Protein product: CASSYSRTSANNEQFF.

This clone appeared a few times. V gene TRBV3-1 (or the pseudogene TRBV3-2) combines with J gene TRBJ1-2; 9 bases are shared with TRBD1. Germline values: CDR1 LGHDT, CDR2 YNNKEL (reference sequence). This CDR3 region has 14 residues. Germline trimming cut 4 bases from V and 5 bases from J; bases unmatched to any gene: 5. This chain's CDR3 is CASSRRQGVYGYTF. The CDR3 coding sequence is TGTGCCAGCAGCCGCCGACAGGGGGTGTATGGCTACACCTTC.

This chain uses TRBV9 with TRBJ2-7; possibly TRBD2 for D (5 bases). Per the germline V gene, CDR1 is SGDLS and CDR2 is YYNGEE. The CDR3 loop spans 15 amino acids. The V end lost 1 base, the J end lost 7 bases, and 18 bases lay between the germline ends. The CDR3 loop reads CASSVSSDPEGEQYV. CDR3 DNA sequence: TGTGCCAGCAGCGTATCATCTGATCCCGAGGGTGAGCAGTACGTC.

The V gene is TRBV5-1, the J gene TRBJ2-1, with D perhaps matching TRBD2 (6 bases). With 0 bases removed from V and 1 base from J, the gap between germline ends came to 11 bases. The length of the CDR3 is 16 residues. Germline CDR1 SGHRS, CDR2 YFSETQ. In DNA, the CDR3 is TGCGCCAGCAGCTTGGTCCCGGGAGCGTCCTACAATGAGCAGTTCTTC. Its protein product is CASSLVPGASYNEQFF.

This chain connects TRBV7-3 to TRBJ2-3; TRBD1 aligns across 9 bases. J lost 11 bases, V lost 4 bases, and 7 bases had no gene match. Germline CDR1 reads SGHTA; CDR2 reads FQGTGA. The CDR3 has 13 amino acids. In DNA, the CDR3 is TGTGCCAGCAGCTCGGGACAGGGCTCGGTGCAGTATTTT. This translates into CASSSGQGSVQYF.

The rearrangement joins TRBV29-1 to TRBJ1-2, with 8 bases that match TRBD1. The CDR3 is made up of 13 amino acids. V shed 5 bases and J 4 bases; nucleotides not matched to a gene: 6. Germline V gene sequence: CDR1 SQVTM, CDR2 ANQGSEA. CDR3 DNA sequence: TGCAGCGTTATCCATGGACAGGGCTATGGCTACACCTTC. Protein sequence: CSVIHGQGYGYTF.